These T cell receptor beta chains were read from a single sample in a study of blood T cells in healthy people across ages. TCRdb fed the 5' RACE reads into MiXCR, producing one record per CDR3 protein. The repertoire holds approximately 960,000 distinct CDR3 sequences, with 25% to 30% as singletons. These same data were also listed under a study on T cells of mothers and their children.

The sequencing input was blood. The source of these receptors is a woman in her forties in good health. Both conserved end residues are part of each CDR3.

TRBJ1-1,16,TRBV5-1,CASKGRMILADTEAFF
TRBJ2-7,15,TRBV27,CASSSLWDGTYEQYF
TRBJ2-3,14,TRBV27,CAGSVTQASDTQYF
TRBJ1-5,18,TRBV25-1,CASSEPKRRDRANQPQHF
TRBJ2-7,17,TRBV7-2,CASSLFLSTGSSYEQYF
TRBJ1-5,14,TRBV6-5,CASSRTGFNQPQHF
TRBJ2-3,13,TRBV12-5,CASGPPFEDTQYF
TRBJ2-7,17,TRBV5-1,CASSSGTSGGLSYEQYF
TRBJ1-2,12,TRBV29-1,CSVDDTGRGYTF
TRBJ1-1,14,TRBV3-1,CASSLTDRGAEAFF
TRBJ2-5,16,TRBV7-3,CASSSGAVADQETQYF
TRBJ2-6,18,TRBV18,CASSPISAAGSGANVLTF
TRBJ2-3,14,TRBV28,CASSGLESTDTQYF
TRBJ1-5,14,TRBV10-3,CAISDGQINQPQHF
TRBJ2-5,13,TRBV6-2/TRBV6-3,CASRETSGAPQYF
TRBJ1-1,14,TRBV29-1,CSGTGTGVSTEAFF
TRBJ1-2,20,TRBV15,CATSRDPARDRGPPSYGYTF
TRBJ1-2,15,TRBV20-1,CSARVSRTANGGYTF
TRBJ2-7,13,TRBV7-9,CSSSLSPSYEQYF
TRBJ2-1,16,TRBV12-3/TRBV12-4,CASSPPTGAAYNEQFF
TRBJ2-7,13,TRBV5-1,CASSLLQGNEQYF
TRBJ2-1,16,TRBV7-3,CASSLTSGTGVNEQFF
TRBJ2-1,17,TRBV7-3,CASSLTPGTGVYNEQFF
TRBJ2-5,15,TRBV14,CASSRVRGSQETQYF
TRBJ2-7,15,TRBV5-1,CASSLQDRGYYEQYF
TRBJ2-5,15,TRBV5-1,CASSWVSQEQETQYF
TRBJ1-2,16,TRBV2,CASRKDRALGLGGYTF
TRBJ2-1,12,TRBV29-1,CSVSGGSDEQFF
TRBJ2-1,15,TRBV5-1,CASSSTSGGHNEQFF
TRBJ2-1,13,TRBV28,CASSLQGLARQFF
TRBJ1-2,12,TRBV7-9,CASSSRQGFYTF
TRBJ1-2,14,TRBV24-1,CATSDGAMNYGYTF
TRBJ1-2,15,TRBV28,CASSLTGIPSYGYTF
TRBJ1-5,15,TRBV18,CASSPTWASNQPQHF
TRBJ1-1,15,TRBV5-1,CASSYWTDTNTEAFF
TRBJ2-6,14,TRBV2,CASSVRLGANVLTF
TRBJ1-2,13,TRBV12-3/TRBV12-4,CASLTGVGYGYTF
TRBJ1-2,12,TRBV29-1,CSVGDRAYGYTF
TRBJ2-1,17,TRBV7-2,CASSGQSTGTPYNEQFF
TRBJ2-1,15,TRBV27,CASSLGDTPGWVQFF
TRBJ2-1,16,TRBV7-2,CASSKGRSGVWNEQFF